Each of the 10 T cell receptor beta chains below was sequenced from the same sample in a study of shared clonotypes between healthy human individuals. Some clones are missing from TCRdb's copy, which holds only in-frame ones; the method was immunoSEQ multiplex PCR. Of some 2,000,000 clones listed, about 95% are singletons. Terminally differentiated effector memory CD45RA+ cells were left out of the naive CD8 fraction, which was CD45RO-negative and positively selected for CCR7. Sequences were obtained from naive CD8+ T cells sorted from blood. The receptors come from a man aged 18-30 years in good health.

The CDR3 coding sequence is TGTGCCAGCAGCCCGTCTCCCGGGACAGGGGGCTATGGTTCCCCATACGAGCAGTACTTC. Translated: CASSPSPGTGGYGSPYEQYF. The chain couples TRBV13 to TRBJ2-7; the match to TRBD1 covers 12 bases. Losses at the gene ends were 5 bases for V and 4 bases for J; bases not matched to a gene: 21. This CDR3 region has 20 residues. Germline CDR1 PRHDT, CDR2 FYEKMQ (reference sequence).

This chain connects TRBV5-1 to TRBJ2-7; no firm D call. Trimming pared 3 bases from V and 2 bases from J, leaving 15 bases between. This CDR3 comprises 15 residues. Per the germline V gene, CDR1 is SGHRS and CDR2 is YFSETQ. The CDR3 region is CASSYWNPKTYEQYF. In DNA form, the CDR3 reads TGCGCCAGCAGCTACTGGAACCCTAAGACCTACGAGCAGTACTTC.

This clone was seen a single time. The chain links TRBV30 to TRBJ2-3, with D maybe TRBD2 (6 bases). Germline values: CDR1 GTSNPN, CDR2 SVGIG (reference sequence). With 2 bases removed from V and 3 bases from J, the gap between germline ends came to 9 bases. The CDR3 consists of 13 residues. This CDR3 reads CAWSWGETDTQYF. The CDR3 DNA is TGTGCCTGGAGTTGGGGGGAGACAGATACGCAGTATTTT.

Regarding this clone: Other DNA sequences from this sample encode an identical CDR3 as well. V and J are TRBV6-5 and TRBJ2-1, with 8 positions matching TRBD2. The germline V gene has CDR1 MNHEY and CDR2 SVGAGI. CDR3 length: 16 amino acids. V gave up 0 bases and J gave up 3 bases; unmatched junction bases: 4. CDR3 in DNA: TGTGCCAGCAGTTACTCCGGGGGGGAGGTCTACAATGAGCAGTTCTTC. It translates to CASSYSGGEVYNEQFF.

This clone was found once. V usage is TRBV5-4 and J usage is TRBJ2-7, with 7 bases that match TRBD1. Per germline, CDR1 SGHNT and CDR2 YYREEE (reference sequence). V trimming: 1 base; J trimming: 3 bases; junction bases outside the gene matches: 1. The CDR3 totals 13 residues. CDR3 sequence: CASSLTGDYEQYF. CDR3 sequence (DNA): TGTGCCAGCAGCTTGACAGGGGACTACGAGCAGTACTTC.

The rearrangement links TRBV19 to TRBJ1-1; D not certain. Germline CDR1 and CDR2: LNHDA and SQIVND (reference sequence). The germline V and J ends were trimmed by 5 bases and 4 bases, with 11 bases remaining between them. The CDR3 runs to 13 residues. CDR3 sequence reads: CASSPGMVTEAFF. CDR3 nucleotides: TGTGCCAGTAGTCCGGGAATGGTCACTGAAGCTTTCTTT. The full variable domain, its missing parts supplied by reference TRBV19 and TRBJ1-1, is DGGITQSPKYLFRKEGQNVTLSCEQNLNHDAMYWYRQDPGQGLRLIYYSQIVNDFQKGDIAEGYSVSREKKESFPLTVTSAQKNPTAFYLCASSPGMVTEAFFGQGTRLTVV.

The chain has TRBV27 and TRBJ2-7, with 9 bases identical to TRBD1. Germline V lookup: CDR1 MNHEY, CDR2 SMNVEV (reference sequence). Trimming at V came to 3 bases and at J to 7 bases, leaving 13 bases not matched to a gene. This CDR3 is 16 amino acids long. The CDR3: CASSFILGQGLQEQYF. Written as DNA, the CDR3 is TGTGCCAGCAGTTTTATATTGGGACAGGGTCTTCAAGAGCAGTACTTC.

CDR3 in DNA: TGTGCCATCAGTGAGTCGGGCCCGGCCGGCTACACCTTC. It codes for CAISESGPAGYTF. J is TRBJ1-2 and V is TRBV10-3; no reliable D call. Germline CDR1 is ENHRY and CDR2 is SYGVKD. V was trimmed by 0 bases and J by 8 bases, leaving 10 bases between them. The CDR3 totals 13 residues.

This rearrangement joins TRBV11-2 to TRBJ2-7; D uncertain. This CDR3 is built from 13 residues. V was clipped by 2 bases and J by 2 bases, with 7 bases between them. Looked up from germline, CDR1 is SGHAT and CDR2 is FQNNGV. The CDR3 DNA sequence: TGTGCCAGCAGCTTAACAGAAGCCTACGAGCAGTACTTC. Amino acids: CASSLTEAYEQYF.

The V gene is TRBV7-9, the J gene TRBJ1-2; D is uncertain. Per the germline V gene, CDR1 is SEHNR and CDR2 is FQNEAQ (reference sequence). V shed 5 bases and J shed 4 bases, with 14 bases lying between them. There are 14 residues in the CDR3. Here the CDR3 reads CASSPAAELYGYTF. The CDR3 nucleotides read TGTGCCAGCAGCCCCGCTGCAGAGCTCTATGGCTACACCTTC.